This note documents a single T cell receptor beta chain sequence. What it recognizes is unknown. The CDR3 spans 13 residues. Per germline, CDR1 MNHEY and CDR2 SVGAGI. V was shortened by 6 bases and J by 4 bases, with 9 bases between the two germline ends. The protocol was immunoSEQ multiplex PCR, while the TCRdb copy is restricted to in-frame clones and leaves out a portion. The sample shows about 77,000 clones, around 82% of them seen only once. The data belong to a study of OX40 agonist ivuxolimab in advanced cancers. Study at large: Partial responses occurred in Three dose-escalation patients, one with hepatocellular carcinoma and two with cutaneous melanoma. Study-level results: Average numbers of expanded clones were greater in CD8+ T cells than in CD4+.

The J gene is TRBJ1-4, the V gene TRBV6-5; D call uncertain. Sequencing was performed on CD4+ or CD8+ T cells sorted from blood, taken in a trial of the OX40 agonist ivuxolimab. The TCR comes from an adult with an advanced solid tumor such as melanoma, head and neck, liver or kidney cancer. The CDR3 loop reads CASSLGINEKLFF. CDR3 in DNA: TGTGCCAGCAGCCTGGGTATTAATGAAAAACTGTTTTTT.